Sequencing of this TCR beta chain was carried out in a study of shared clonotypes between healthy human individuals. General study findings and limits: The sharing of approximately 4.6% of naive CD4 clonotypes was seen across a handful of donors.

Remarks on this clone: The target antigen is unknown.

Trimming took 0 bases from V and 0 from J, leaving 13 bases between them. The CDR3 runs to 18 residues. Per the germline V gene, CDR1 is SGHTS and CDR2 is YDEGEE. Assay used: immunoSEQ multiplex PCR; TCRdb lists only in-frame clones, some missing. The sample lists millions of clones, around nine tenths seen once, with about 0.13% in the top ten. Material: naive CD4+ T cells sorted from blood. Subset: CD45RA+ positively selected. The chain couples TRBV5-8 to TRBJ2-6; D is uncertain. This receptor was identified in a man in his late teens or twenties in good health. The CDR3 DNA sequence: TGTGCCAGCAGCTTGGGGTTGGGCGGCAGCTCTGGGGCCAACGTCCTGACTTTC. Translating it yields CASSLGLGGSSGANVLTF.